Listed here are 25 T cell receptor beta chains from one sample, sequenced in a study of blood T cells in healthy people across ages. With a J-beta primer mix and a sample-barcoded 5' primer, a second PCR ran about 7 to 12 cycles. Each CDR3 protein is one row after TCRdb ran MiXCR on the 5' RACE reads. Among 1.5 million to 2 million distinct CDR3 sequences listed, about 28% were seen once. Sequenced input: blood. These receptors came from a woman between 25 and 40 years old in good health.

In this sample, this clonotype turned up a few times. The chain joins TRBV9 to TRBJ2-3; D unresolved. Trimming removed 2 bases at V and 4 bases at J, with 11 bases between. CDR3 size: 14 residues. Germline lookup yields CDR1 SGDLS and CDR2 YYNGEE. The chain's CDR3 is CASSVSGAADTQYF. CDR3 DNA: TGTGCCAGCAGCGTTTCCGGCGCGGCAGATACGCAGTATTTT.

In nucleotides, the CDR3 is TGTGCCAGCAGCTCCCGTCCATTAGGTCCCTCTGGGGCCAACGTCCTGACTTTC. As protein: CASSSRPLGPSGANVLTF. V usage is TRBV9 and J usage is TRBJ2-6; no definite D call. V was trimmed by 4 bases and J by 0 bases, leaving 17 bases between them. The CDR3 is 18 amino acids. Germline loops: CDR1 SGDLS, CDR2 YYNGEE.

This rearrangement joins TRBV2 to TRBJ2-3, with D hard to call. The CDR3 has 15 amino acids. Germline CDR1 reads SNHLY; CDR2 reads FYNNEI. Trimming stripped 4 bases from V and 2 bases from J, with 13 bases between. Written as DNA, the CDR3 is TGTGCCAGCAGTGGCTTATTTGGAGACACAGATACGCAGTATTTT. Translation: CASSGLFGDTDTQYF.

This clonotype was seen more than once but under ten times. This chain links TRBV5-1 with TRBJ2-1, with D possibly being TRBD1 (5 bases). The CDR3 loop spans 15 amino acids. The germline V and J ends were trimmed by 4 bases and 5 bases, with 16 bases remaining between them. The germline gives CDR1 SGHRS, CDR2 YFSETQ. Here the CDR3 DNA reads TGCGCCAGCAGCCCACTAACGACAGACAACAATGAGCAGTTCTTC. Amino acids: CASSPLTTDNNEQFF.

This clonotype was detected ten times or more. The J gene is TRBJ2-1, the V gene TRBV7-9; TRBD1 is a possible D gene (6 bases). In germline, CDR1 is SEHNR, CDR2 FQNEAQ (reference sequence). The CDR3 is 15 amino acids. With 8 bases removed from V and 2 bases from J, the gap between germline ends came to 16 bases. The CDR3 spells CASAARQGTYNEQFF. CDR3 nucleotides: TGTGCCAGCGCAGCCCGGCAGGGGACCTACAATGAGCAGTTCTTC.

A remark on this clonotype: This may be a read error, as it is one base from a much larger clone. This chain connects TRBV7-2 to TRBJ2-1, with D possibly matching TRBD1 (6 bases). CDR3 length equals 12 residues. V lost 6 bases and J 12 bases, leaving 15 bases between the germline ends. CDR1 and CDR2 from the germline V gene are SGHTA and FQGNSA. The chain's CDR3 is CASRPQGTGQFF. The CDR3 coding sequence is TGTGCCAGCAGGCCTCAGGGGACGGGGCAGTTCTTC.

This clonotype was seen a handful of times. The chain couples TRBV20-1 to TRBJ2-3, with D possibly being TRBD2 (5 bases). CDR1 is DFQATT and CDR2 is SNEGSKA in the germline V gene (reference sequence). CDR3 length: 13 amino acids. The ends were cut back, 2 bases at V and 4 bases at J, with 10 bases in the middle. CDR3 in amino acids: CSARLLAADTQYF. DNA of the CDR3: TGCAGTGCTAGATTGCTAGCAGCAGATACGCAGTATTTT.

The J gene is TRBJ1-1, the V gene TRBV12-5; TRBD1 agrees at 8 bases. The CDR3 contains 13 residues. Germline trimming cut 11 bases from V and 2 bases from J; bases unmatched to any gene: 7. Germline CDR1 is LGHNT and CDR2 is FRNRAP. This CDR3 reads CAGRTGRNTEAFF. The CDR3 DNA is TGTGCTGGCAGGACAGGGAGAAACACTGAAGCTTTCTTT.

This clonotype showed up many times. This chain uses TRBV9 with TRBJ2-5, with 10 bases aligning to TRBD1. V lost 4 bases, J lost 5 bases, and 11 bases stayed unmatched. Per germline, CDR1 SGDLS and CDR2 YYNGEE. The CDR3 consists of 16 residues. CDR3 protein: CASSSHGQGGVETQYF. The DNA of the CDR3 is TGTGCCAGCAGCTCCCACGGACAGGGGGGCGTCGAGACCCAGTACTTC.

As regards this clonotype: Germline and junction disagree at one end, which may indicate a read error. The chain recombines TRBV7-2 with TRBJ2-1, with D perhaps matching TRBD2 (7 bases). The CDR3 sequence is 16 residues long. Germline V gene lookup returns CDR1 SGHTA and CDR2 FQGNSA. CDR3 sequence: CASSLHRGASSNKQFF. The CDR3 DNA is TGTGCCAGCAGCTTACATCGGGGGGCGAGTAGCAATAAGCAGTTCTTC.

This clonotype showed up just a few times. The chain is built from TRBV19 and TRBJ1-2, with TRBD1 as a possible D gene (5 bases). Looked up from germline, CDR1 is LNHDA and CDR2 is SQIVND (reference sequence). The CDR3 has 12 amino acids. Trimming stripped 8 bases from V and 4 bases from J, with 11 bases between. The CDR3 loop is CASSGTLYGYTF. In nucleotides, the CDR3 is TGTGCCAGTTCCGGGACTCTCTATGGCTACACCTTC.

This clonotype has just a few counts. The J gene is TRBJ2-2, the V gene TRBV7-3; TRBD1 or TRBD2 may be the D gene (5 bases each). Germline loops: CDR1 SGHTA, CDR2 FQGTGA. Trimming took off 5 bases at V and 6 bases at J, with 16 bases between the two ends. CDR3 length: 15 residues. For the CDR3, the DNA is TGTGCCAGCAGCCGGTCAGGGAGTTGGGCCGGGGAGCTGTTTTTT. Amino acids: CASSRSGSWAGELFF.

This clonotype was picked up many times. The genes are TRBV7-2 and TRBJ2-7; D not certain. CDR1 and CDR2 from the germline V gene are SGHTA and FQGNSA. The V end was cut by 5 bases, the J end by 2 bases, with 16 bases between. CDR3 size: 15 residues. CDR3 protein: CASSAVRGGAYEQYF. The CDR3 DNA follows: TGTGCCAGCAGCGCAGTCCGAGGTGGGGCCTACGAGCAGTACTTC.

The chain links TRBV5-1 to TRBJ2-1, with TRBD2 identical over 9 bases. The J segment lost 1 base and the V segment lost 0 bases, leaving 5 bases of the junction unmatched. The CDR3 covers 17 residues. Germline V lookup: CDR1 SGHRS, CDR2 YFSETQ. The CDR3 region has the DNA TGCGCCAGCAGCTTGGGGGGACTAGCCGATTCCTACAATGAGCAGTTCTTC. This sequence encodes CASSLGGLADSYNEQFF. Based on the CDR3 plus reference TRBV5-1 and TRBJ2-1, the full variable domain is KAGVTQTPRYLIKTRGQQVTLSCSPISGHRSVSWYQQTPGQGLQFLFEYFSETQRNKGNFPGRFSGRQFSNSRSEMNVSTLELGDSALYLCASSLGGLADSYNEQFFGPGTRLTVL.

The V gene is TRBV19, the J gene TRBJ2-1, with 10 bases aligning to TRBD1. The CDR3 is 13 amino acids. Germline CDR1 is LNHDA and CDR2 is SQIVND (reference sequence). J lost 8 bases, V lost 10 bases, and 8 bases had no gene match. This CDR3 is CAIGDRGPHEQFF. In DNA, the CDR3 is TGTGCCATCGGGGACAGGGGCCCCCATGAGCAGTTCTTC.

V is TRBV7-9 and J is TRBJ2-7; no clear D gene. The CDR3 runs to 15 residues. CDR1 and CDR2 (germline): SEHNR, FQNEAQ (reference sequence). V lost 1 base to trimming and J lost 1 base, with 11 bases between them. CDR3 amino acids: CASSLGRTESYEQYF. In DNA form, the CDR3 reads TGTGCCAGCAGCTTAGGTAGGACGGAGTCCTACGAGCAGTACTTC.

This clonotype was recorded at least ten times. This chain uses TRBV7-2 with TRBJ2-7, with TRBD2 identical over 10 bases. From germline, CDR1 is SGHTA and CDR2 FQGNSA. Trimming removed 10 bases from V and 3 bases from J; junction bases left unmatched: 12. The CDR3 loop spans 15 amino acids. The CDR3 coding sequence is TGTGCCATCAACAGACCCAGCGGGGGGGTCTACGAGCAGTACTTC. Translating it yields CAINRPSGGVYEQYF. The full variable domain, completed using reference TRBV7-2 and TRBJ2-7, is GAGVSQSPSNKVTEKGKDVELRCDPISGHTALYWYRQSLGQGLEFLIYFQGNSAPDKSGLPSDRFSAERTGGSVSTLTIQRTQQEDSAVYLCAINRPSGGVYEQYFGPGTRLTVT.

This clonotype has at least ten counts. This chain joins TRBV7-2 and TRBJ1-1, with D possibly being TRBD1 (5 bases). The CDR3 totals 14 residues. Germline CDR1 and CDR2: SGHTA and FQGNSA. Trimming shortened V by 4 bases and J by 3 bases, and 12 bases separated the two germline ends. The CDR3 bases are TGTGCCAGCAGCTCCGGGCAGGGATACACTGAAGCTTTCTTT. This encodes CASSSGQGYTEAFF.

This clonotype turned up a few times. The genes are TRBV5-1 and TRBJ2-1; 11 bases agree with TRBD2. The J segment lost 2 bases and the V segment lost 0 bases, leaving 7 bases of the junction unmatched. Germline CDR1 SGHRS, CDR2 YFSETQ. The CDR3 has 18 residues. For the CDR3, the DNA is TGCGCCAGCAGCTTGGTTAGCGGGGGGGCTTCTACCTACAATGAGCAGTTCTTC. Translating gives CASSLVSGGASTYNEQFF.

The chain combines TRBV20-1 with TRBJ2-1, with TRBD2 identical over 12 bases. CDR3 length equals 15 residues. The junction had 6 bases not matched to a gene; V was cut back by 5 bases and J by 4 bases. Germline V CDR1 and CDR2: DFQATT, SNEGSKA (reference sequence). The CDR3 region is CSAGKTSGGYNEQFF. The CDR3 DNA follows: TGCAGTGCTGGAAAGACTAGCGGGGGTTACAATGAGCAGTTCTTC.

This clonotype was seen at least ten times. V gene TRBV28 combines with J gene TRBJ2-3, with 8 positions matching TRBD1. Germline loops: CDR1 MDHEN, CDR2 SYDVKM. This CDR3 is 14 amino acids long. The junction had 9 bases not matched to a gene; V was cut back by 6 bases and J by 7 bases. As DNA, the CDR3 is TGTGCCAGCAGCCGGACAGGGAGTACGAATACGCAGTATTTT. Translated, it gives CASSRTGSTNTQYF.

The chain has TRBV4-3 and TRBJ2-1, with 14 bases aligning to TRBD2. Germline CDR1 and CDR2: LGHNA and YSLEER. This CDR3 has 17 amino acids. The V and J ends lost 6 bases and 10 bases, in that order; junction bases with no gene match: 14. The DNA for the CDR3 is TGCGCCAGCAGTCCCGGTGGGGGACTAGCGGGAGTGGGCGAGCAGTTCTTC. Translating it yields CASSPGGGLAGVGEQFF.

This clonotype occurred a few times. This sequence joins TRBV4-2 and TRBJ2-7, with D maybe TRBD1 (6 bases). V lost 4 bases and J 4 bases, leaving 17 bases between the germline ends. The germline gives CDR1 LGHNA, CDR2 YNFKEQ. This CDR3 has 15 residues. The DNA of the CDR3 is TGTGCCAGCAGCCCTGGGACACCCAGGGGATACGAGCAGTACTTC. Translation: CASSPGTPRGYEQYF.

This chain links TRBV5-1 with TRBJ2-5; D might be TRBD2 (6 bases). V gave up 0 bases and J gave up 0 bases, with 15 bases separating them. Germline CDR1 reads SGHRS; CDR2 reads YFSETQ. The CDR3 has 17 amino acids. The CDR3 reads CASSLAGSGGYQETQYF. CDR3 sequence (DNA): TGCGCCAGCAGCTTGGCCGGCAGCGGAGGGTACCAAGAGACCCAGTACTTC.

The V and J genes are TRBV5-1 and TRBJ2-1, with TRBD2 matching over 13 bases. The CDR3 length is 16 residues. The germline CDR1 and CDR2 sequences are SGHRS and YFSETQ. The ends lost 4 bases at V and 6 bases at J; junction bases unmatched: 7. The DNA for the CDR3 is TGCGCCAGCAGCCCGAGGACTAGCGGGAGCTTCAATGAGCAGTTCTTC. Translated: CASSPRTSGSFNEQFF.